The TCR beta chain described here comes from a study of Ad26.COV2.S vaccination and SARS-CoV-2 variants. Treatment specified: over 15 received Ad26.COV2.S at low or high dose, single or two shots; about 5 received placebo; per-sample allocation not given. Sampling occurred on day 63 after the first vaccine or placebo injection. The germline gives CDR1 MNHEY, CDR2 SVGAGI. The CDR3 loop spans 15 amino acids. Clones were sequenced by immunoSEQ multiplex PCR, and TCRdb holds only the in-frame ones, with some missing. The data contain about 400,000 clones, about 91% of them singletons. The source of this sequence is a person aged 18-60 years who received the Ad26.COV2.S COVID-19 vaccine or a placebo. The chain is built from TRBV6-5 and TRBJ2-7; 15 bases fit TRBD2. The specimen comprised peripheral blood, sampled in a trial of Ad26.COV2.S vaccine versus placebo. CDR3 sequence (DNA): TGTGCGTTAGGGGGACTAGCGGGAGGATCGGGCGAGCAGTACTTC. It yields the protein CALGGLAGGSGEQYF.